This is a list of T cell receptor beta chains from one sample in a study of molecular identifiers for immune sequencing clone quantification. MiXCR, run by TCRdb on the PCR reads, gives a single entry per CDR3 protein. The sample has about 320,000 distinct CDR3 sequences, roughly a quarter seen once. What was sequenced was naive CD8+ T cells from blood, with Jurkat cell RNA spiked in. These receptors came from a human donor in good health. Some libraries in this study had Jurkat cell RNA spiked in. CDR3s include the opening cysteine and the closing phenylalanine or tryptophan. D genes are given only for firm matches. Where a row states a size, it is once, few, many or the class of an expanded clone; other rows omit it.

size: NA
V: TRBV19
J: TRBJ2-7
D: NA
CDR3: CASSIDHGGGGPYEQYF
DNA: TGTGCCAGTAGTATAGATCACGGCGGCGGGGGCCCCTACGAGCAGTACTTC

size: NA
V: TRBV30
J: TRBJ2-3
D: NA
CDR3: CAWSLTGSTDTQYF
DNA: TGTGCCTGGAGTCTCACGGGGAGCACAGATACGCAGTATTTT

size: many
V: TRBV7-2
J: TRBJ2-1
D: NA
CDR3: CASSLEPTVYNEQFF
DNA: TGTGCCAGCAGCTTAGAACCTACAGTCTACAATGAGCAGTTCTTC

size: many
V: TRBV4-1
J: TRBJ2-7
D: TRBD1
CDR3: CASSQVDGTASYEQYF
DNA: TGCGCCAGCAGCCAAGTGGACGGGACAGCCTCCTACGAGCAGTACTTC

size: many
V: TRBV27
J: TRBJ2-7
D: TRBD2
CDR3: CASSLSWPSGSYEQYF
DNA: TGTGCCAGCAGTTTATCGTGGCCTAGCGGGAGCTACGAGCAGTACTTC

size: few
V: TRBV27
J: TRBJ1-5
D: TRBD1
CDR3: CASSFTGGSNQPQHF
DNA: TGTGCCAGCAGTTTCACAGGGGGGAGTAATCAGCCCCAGCATTTT

size: many
V: TRBV5-6
J: TRBJ2-7
D: NA
CDR3: CASSFRSQTTYEQYF
DNA: TGTGCCAGCAGCTTTAGGTCACAGACCACCTACGAGCAGTACTTC

size: few
V: TRBV5-4
J: TRBJ1-4
D: NA
CDR3: CASSAGPGEGEKLFF
DNA: TGTGCCAGCAGCGCGGGGCCGGGGGAGGGTGAAAAACTGTTTTTT

size: NA
V: TRBV27
J: TRBJ1-2
D: NA
CDR3: CASSSHGNYGYTF
DNA: TGTGCCAGCAGTTCCCACGGGAACTATGGCTACACCTTC

size: few
V: TRBV7-9
J: TRBJ1-6
D: NA
CDR3: CASSWGQGDSPLHF
DNA: TGTGCCAGCAGCTGGGGGCAAGGGGATTCACCCCTCCACTTT

size: many
V: TRBV20-1
J: TRBJ2-7
D: TRBD1
CDR3: CSASGQGKNEQYF
DNA: TGCAGTGCTAGCGGACAGGGGAAGAACGAGCAGTACTTC

size: few
V: TRBV5-4
J: TRBJ1-5
D: NA
CDR3: CASSLAPGHNQPQHF
DNA: TGTGCCAGCAGCTTGGCGCCCGGACATAATCAGCCCCAGCATTTT

size: NA
V: TRBV27
J: TRBJ2-4
D: TRBD1
CDR3: CASRDGQENIQYF
DNA: TGTGCCAGCAGGGATGGACAGGAAAACATTCAGTACTTC

size: NA
V: TRBV7-9
J: TRBJ2-6
D: NA
CDR3: CASSFEGSGANVLTF
DNA: TGTGCCAGCAGCTTCGAGGGTTCTGGGGCCAACGTCCTGACTTTC

size: NA
V: TRBV4-3
J: TRBJ2-3
D: NA
CDR3: CVSSPWGGPTDTQYF
DNA: TGCGTCAGCAGCCCCTGGGGGGGCCCCACAGATACGCAGTATTTT

size: NA
V: TRBV2
J: TRBJ2-3
D: TRBD2
CDR3: CASSSDPGLADTDTQYF
DNA: TGTGCCAGCAGTTCAGATCCGGGACTAGCGGACACAGATACGCAGTATTTT

size: NA
V: TRBV15
J: TRBJ2-3
D: NA
CDR3: CATSSPTTTDTRYF
DNA: TGTGCCACCAGCAGCCCTACTACAACAGATACGCGGTATTTT

size: few
V: TRBV7-8
J: TRBJ2-3
D: TRBD2
CDR3: CASSLGVGGERADTQYF
DNA: TGTGCCAGCAGCTTAGGGGTTGGGGGGGAAAGGGCAGATACGCAGTATTTT

size: NA
V: TRBV19
J: TRBJ2-7
D: NA
CDR3: CASGMRDYEQYF
DNA: TGTGCCAGTGGTATGCGGGACTACGAGCAGTACTTC

size: NA
V: TRBV4-3
J: TRBJ2-5
D: NA
CDR3: CASSQDYWQPSAPYF
DNA: TGCGCCAGCAGCCAAGATTATTGGCAGCCCTCGGCCCCGTACTTC

size: many
V: TRBV7-6
J: TRBJ1-4
D: NA
CDR3: CASSPGFGDENEKLFF
DNA: TGTGCCAGCAGCCCAGGCTTCGGGGACGAGAATGAAAAACTGTTTTTT

size: many
V: TRBV6-4
J: TRBJ1-1
D: TRBD1
CDR3: CASIPTGDVAFF
DNA: TGTGCCAGCATCCCAACAGGGGACGTAGCTTTCTTT

size: NA
V: TRBV6-2/TRBV6-3
J: TRBJ2-3
D: TRBD2
CDR3: CASSWGWGLTQDTQYF
DNA: TGTGCCAGCAGCTGGGGATGGGGACTAACACAAGATACGCAGTATTTT

size: many
V: TRBV27
J: TRBJ1-1
D: NA
CDR3: CASSPPGPWAFF
DNA: TGTGCCAGCAGTCCCCCGGGACCGTGGGCTTTCTTT

size: NA
V: TRBV9
J: TRBJ2-2
D: NA
CDR3: CASSPTGLERNGELFF
DNA: TGTGCCAGCAGCCCAACGGGCCTCGAAAGGAACGGGGAGCTGTTTTTT

size: NA
V: TRBV7-9
J: TRBJ2-2
D: NA
CDR3: CASSPLPGPGELFF
DNA: TGTGCCAGCAGCCCCCTGCCTGGCCCCGGGGAGCTGTTTTTT

size: few
V: TRBV12-3/TRBV12-4
J: TRBJ1-4
D: NA
CDR3: CASSFSGEKLFF
DNA: TGTGCCAGCAGTTTTTCCGGAGAAAAACTGTTTTTT

size: NA
V: TRBV4-1
J: TRBJ2-7
D: TRBD2
CDR3: CATRGGASGGNEQYF
DNA: TGCGCCACCCGGGGGGGGGCTAGCGGGGGTAACGAGCAGTACTTC

size: NA
V: TRBV6-2/TRBV6-3
J: TRBJ2-1
D: NA
CDR3: CASTNFQGGPYNEQFF
DNA: TGTGCCAGCACCAACTTCCAGGGAGGACCCTACAATGAGCAGTTCTTC

size: many
V: TRBV27
J: TRBJ2-7
D: NA
CDR3: CASSSTEKQYF
DNA: TGTGCCAGCAGTTCCACAGAGAAGCAGTACTTC

size: many
V: TRBV6-6
J: TRBJ2-7
D: TRBD1
CDR3: CASSWGPGQGPYEQYF
DNA: TGTGCCAGCAGTTGGGGCCCGGGACAGGGACCATACGAGCAGTACTTC

size: many
V: TRBV7-9
J: TRBJ2-7
D: NA
CDR3: CASAGDLLYEQYF
DNA: TGTGCCAGCGCAGGGGACCTCCTCTACGAGCAGTACTTC

size: NA
V: TRBV14
J: TRBJ2-7
D: TRBD2
CDR3: CASSQTLLGGFVGYEQYF
DNA: TGTGCCAGCAGCCAAACGCTCCTCGGGGGGTTTGTAGGGTACGAGCAGTACTTC

size: NA
V: TRBV7-9
J: TRBJ2-7
D: NA
CDR3: CASSSTNYEQYF
DNA: TGTGCCAGCAGCTCCACTAACTACGAGCAGTACTTC

size: many
V: TRBV2
J: TRBJ2-2
D: NA
CDR3: CASSEPNTGELFF
DNA: TGTGCCAGCAGTGAACCGAACACCGGGGAGCTGTTTTTT

size: NA
V: TRBV5-1
J: TRBJ1-5
D: NA
CDR3: CASTNLGGANQPQHF
DNA: TGCGCCAGCACCAATCTGGGGGGTGCTAATCAGCCCCAGCATTTT

size: few
V: TRBV6-5
J: TRBJ2-7
D: TRBD1
CDR3: CASSYNRGSYEQYF
DNA: TGTGCCAGCAGTTACAACAGGGGAAGCTACGAGCAGTACTTC

size: NA
V: TRBV4-3
J: TRBJ2-7
D: NA
CDR3: CASSQERTAANYEQYF
DNA: TGCGCCAGCAGCCAAGAGAGGACAGCGGCTAACTACGAGCAGTACTTC

size: many
V: TRBV4-3
J: TRBJ2-3
D: NA
CDR3: CASSQDIRSAIPQYF
DNA: TGCGCCAGCAGCCAAGATATTCGTTCGGCTATCCCGCAGTATTTT

size: once
V: TRBV5-1
J: TRBJ1-1
D: NA
CDR3: CASSLGGNPEAFF
DNA: TGCGCCAGCAGCTTGGGAGGCAACCCTGAAGCTTTCTTT

size: many
V: TRBV2
J: TRBJ1-5
D: NA
CDR3: CASRDRNSNQPQHF
DNA: TGTGCCAGCAGAGATAGAAATAGCAATCAGCCCCAGCATTTT

size: few
V: TRBV6-5
J: TRBJ2-4
D: NA
CDR3: CASSYSTPGAKNIQYF
DNA: TGTGCCAGCAGTTACTCGACCCCAGGAGCCAAAAACATTCAGTACTTC

size: many
V: TRBV5-1
J: TRBJ2-2
D: NA
CDR3: CASSGFTGELFF
DNA: TGCGCCAGCAGCGGGTTCACCGGGGAGCTGTTTTTT

size: NA
V: TRBV20-1
J: TRBJ1-1
D: NA
CDR3: CSARDLKVNTEAFF
DNA: TGCAGTGCTAGAGATCTTAAGGTGAACACTGAAGCTTTCTTT

size: few
V: TRBV6-5
J: TRBJ2-3
D: NA
CDR3: CASSYVGQGTDTQYF
DNA: TGTGCCAGCAGTTACGTGGGGCAGGGCACAGATACGCAGTATTTT

size: many
V: TRBV5-6
J: TRBJ2-3
D: NA
CDR3: CASRLDTDGYTDTQYF
DNA: TGTGCCAGCAGGCTGGATACGGACGGATACACAGATACGCAGTATTTT

size: many
V: TRBV5-1
J: TRBJ1-2
D: TRBD1
CDR3: CASSLGQGLNYGYTF
DNA: TGCGCCAGCAGCTTGGGACAGGGGCTTAACTATGGCTACACCTTC

size: many
V: TRBV5-6
J: TRBJ1-3
D: NA
CDR3: CASSPPTGQDFGNTIYF
DNA: TGTGCCAGCAGCCCACCGACAGGCCAAGATTTCGGAAACACCATATATTTT

size: many
V: TRBV3-1
J: TRBJ1-1
D: NA
CDR3: CASSQDMMGPVTEAFF
DNA: TGTGCCAGCAGCCAAGACATGATGGGGCCGGTCACTGAAGCTTTCTTT